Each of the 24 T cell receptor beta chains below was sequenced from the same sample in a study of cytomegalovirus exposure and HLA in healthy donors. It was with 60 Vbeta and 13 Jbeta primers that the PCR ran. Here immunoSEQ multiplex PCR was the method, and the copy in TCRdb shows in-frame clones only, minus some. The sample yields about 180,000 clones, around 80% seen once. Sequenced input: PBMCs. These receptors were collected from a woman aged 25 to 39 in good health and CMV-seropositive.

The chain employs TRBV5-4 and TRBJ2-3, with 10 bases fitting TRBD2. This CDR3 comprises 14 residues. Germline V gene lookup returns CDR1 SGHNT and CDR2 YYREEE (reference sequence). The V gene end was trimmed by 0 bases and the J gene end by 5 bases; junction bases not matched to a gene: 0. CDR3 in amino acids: CASSLGLAGDTQYF. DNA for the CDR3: TGTGCCAGCAGCTTGGGACTAGCGGGAGATACGCAGTATTTT.

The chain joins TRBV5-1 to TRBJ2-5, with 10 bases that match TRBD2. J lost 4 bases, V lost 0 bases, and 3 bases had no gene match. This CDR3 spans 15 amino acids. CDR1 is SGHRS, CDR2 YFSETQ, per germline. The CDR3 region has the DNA TGCGCCAGCAGCTTGGTGGCTAGCGGGAGAGAGACCCAGTACTTC. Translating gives CASSLVASGRETQYF.

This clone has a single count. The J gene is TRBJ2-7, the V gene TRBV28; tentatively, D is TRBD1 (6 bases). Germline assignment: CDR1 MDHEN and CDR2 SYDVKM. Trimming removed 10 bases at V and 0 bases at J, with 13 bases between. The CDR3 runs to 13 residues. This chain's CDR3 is CAILDRSSYEQYF. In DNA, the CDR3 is TGTGCCATCCTTGACAGGAGCTCCTACGAGCAGTACTTC.

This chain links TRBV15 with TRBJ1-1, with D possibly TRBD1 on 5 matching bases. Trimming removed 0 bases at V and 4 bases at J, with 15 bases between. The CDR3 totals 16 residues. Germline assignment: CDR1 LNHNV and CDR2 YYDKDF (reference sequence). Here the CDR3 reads CATSRDRASGGTEAFF. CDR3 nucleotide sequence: TGTGCCACCAGCAGAGATAGGGCTTCGGGGGGCACTGAAGCTTTCTTT.

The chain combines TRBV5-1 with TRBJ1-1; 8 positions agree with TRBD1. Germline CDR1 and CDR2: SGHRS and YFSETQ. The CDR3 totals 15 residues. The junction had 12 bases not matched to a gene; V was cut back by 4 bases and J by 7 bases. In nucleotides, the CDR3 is TGCGCCAGCAGCGGCCAGGGACAGGTGGGAGGTGAAGCTTTCTTT. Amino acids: CASSGQGQVGGEAFF.

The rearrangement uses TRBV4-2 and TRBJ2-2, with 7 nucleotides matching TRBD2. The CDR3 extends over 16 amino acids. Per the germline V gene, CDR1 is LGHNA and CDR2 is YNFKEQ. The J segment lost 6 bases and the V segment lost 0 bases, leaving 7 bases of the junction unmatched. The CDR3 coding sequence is TGTGCCAGCAGCCAAGATCGGGCGGGAGCCCCCGGGGAGCTGTTTTTT. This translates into CASSQDRAGAPGELFF.

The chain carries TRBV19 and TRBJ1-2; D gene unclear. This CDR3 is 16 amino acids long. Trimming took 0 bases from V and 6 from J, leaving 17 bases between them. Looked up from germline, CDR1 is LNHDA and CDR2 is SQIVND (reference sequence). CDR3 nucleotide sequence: TGTGCCAGTAGTATAGAACCGCCAGGCCCAAGGAATGGCTACACCTTC. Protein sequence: CASSIEPPGPRNGYTF. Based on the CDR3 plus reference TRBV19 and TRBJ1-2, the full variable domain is DGGITQSPKYLFRKEGQNVTLSCEQNLNHDAMYWYRQDPGQGLRLIYYSQIVNDFQKGDIAEGYSVSREKKESFPLTVTSAQKNPTAFYLCASSIEPPGPRNGYTFGSGTRLTVV.

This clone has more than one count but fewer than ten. The CDR3 coding sequence is TGTGCCAGCGCCTTGACAGGGGGCGCAGGAAGGCATGTTCAGCCCCAGCATTTT. It encodes CASALTGGAGRHVQPQHF. This chain joins TRBV18 and TRBJ1-5, with 10 bases lining up with TRBD1. The length of the CDR3 is 18 residues. V gave up 8 bases and J gave up 6 bases; unmatched junction bases: 19. Germline-derived CDR1 and CDR2 are KGHSH and LQKENI.

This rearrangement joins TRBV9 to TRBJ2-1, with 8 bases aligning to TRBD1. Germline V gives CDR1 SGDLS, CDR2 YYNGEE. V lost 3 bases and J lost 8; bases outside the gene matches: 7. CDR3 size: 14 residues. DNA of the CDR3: TGTGCCAGCAGCGGGACAGGGTCTCTGTATGAGCAGTTCTTC. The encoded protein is CASSGTGSLYEQFF.

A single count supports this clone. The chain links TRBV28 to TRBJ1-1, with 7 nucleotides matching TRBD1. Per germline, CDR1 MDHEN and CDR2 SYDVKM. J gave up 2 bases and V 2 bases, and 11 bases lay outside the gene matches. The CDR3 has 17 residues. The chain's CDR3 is CASSLQGGMGVNTEAFF. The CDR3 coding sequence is TGTGCCAGCAGTTTACAAGGGGGCATGGGGGTCAACACTGAAGCTTTCTTT.

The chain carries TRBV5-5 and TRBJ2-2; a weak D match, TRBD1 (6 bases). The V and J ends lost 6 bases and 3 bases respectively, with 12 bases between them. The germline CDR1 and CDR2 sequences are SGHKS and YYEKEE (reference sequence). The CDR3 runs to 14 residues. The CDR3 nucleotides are TGTGCCAGCACCAGGGACATTTACACCGGGGAGCTGTTTTTT. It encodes CASTRDIYTGELFF.

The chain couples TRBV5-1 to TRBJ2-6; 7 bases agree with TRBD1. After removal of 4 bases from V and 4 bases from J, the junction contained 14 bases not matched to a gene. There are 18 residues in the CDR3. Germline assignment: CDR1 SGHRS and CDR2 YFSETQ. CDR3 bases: TGCGCCAGCAGCCCCGGTGGTGAGGGGGCCCGGGGGGCCAACGTCCTGACTTTC. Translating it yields CASSPGGEGARGANVLTF. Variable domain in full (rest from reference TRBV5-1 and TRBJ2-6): KAGVTQTPRYLIKTRGQQVTLSCSPISGHRSVSWYQQTPGQGLQFLFEYFSETQRNKGNFPGRFSGRQFSNSRSEMNVSTLELGDSALYLCASSPGGEGARGANVLTFGAGSRLTVL.

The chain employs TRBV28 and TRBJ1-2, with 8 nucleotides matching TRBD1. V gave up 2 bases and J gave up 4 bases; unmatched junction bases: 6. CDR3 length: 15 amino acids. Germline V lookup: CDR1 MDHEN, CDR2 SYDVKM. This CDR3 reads CASSLRLTGGYGYTF. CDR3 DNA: TGTGCCAGCAGTTTACGGCTTACAGGGGGCTATGGCTACACCTTC.

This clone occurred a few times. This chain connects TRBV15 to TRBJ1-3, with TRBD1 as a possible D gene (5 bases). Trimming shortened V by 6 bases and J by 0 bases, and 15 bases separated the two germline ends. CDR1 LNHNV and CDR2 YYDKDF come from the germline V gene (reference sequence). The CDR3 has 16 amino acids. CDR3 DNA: TGTGCCACCAGAACGACAGTCTTGAGCTCTGGAAACACCATATATTTT. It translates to CATRTTVLSSGNTIYF. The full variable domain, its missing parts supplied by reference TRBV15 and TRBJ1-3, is DAMVIQNPRYQVTQFGKPVTLSCSQTLNHNVMYWYQQKSSQAPKLLFHYYDKDFNNEADTPDNFQSRRPNTSFCFLDIRSPGLGDTAMYLCATRTTVLSSGNTIYFGEGSWLTVV.

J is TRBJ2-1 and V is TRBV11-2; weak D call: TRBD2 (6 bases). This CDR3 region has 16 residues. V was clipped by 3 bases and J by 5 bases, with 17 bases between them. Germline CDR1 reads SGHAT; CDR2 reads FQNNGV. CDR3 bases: TGTGCCAGCAGCTTCAATGCGGGAACCCTCAACAATGAGCAGTTCTTC. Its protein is CASSFNAGTLNNEQFF.

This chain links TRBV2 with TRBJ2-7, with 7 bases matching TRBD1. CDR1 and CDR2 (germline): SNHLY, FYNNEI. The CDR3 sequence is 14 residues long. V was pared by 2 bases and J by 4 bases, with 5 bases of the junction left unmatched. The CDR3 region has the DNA TGTGCCAGCAGTGAATTAACAGGGGTTTACGAGCAGTACTTC. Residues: CASSELTGVYEQYF. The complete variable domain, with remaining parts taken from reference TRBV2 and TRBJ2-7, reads EPEVTQTPSHQVTQMGQEVILRCVPISNHLYFYWYRQILGQKVEFLVSFYNNEISEKSEIFDDQFSVERPDGSNFTLKIRSTKLEDSAMYFCASSELTGVYEQYFGPGTRLTVT.

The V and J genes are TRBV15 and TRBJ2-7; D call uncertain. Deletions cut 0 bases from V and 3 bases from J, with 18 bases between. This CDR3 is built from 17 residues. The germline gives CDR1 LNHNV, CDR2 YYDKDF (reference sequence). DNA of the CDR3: TGTGCCACCAGCAGAGATGCTGGTAAGTTGATCTACTACGAGCAGTACTTC. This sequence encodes CATSRDAGKLIYYEQYF.

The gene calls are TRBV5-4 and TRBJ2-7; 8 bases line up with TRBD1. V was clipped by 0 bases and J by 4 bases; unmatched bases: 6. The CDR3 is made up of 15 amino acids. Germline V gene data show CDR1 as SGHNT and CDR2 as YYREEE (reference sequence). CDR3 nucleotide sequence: TGTGCCAGCAGCTTGGCGGCAGGGGGCGGGTACGAGCAGTACTTC. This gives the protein CASSLAAGGGYEQYF.

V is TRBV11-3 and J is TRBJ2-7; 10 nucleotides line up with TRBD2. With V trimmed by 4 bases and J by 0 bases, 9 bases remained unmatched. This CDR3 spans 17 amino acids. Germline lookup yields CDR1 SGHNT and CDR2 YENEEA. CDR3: CASSYRTSGPSSYEQYF. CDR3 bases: TGTGCCAGCAGCTATAGGACTAGCGGTCCAAGCTCCTACGAGCAGTACTTC. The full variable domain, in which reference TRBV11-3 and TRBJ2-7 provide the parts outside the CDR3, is EAGVVQSPRYKIIEKKQPVAFWCNPISGHNTLYWYLQNLGQGPELLIRYENEEAVDDSQLPKDRFSAERLKGVDSTLKIQPAELGDSAVYLCASSYRTSGPSSYEQYFGPGTRLTVT.

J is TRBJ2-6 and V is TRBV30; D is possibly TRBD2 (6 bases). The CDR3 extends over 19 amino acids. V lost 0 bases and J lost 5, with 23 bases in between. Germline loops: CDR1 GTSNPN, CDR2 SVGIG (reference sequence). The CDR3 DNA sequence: TGTGCCTGGAGTGTACGGCAGTGGAGGGCCGAATTTAGGGCCAACGTCCTGACTTTC. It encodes CAWSVRQWRAEFRANVLTF. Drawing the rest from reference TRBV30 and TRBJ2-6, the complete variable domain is SQTIHQWPATLVQPVGSPLSLECTVEGTSNPNLYWYRQAAGRGLQLLFYSVGIGQISSEVPQNLSASRPQDRQFILSSKKLLLSDSGFYLCAWSVRQWRAEFRANVLTFGAGSRLTVL.

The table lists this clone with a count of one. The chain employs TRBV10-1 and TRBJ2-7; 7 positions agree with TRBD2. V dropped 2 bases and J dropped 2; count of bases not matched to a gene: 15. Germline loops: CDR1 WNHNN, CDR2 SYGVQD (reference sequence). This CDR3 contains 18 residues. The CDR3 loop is CASSERRLAYPLTYEQYF. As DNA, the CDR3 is TGCGCCAGCAGTGAGCGGAGACTAGCATATCCCCTGACCTACGAGCAGTACTTC.

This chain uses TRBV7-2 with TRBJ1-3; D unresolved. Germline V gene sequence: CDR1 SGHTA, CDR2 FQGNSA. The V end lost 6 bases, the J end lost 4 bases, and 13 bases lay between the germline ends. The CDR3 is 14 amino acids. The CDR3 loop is CASRQDLSGNTIYF. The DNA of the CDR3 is TGTGCCAGCAGACAAGATCTTTCCGGAAACACCATATATTTT.

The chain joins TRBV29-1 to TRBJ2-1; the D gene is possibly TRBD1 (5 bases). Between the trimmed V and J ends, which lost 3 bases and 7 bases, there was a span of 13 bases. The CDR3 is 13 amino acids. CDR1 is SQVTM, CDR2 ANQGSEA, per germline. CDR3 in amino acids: CSVDDSLSNEQFF. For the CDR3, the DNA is TGCAGCGTTGACGACAGCCTCTCAAATGAGCAGTTCTTC.

CDR3 sequence (DNA): TGTGCCAGCAGCGCCTTGACTAGCGTAGAGGAAGAGACCCAGTACTTC. Its translation: CASSALTSVEEETQYF. The J gene is TRBJ2-5, the V gene TRBV9; 8 nucleotides agree with TRBD2. This CDR3 is built from 16 residues. Looked up from germline, CDR1 is SGDLS and CDR2 is YYNGEE. With V trimmed by 3 bases and J by 3 bases, 10 bases remained unmatched.